This section outlines one T cell receptor (beta chain) sequence together with its context. TCRdb's table, derived via immunoSEQ multiplex PCR, lists solely in-frame clones and lacks some. The sample shows around 90,000 clones, approximately 86% of them seen only once. The CDR3 extends over 16 amino acids. The ends were cut back, 4 bases at V and 1 base at J, with 16 bases in the middle. Germline V gene sequence: CDR1 LGHNT, CDR2 FRNRAP. The entry originates in a study of control samples from healthy donors and cancer patients. The genes are TRBV12-5 and TRBJ1-1; D might be TRBD1 (5 bases). The clonotype was recovered from a man aged 30 to 39 in good health. The source material was blood. Written as DNA, the CDR3 is TGTGCTAGTGGTTGGACTGTGGGACTGCCGAACACTGAAGCTTTCTTT. It specifies CASGWTVGLPNTEAFF. The whole variable domain, remainder taken from reference TRBV12-5 and TRBJ1-1, is DARVTQTPRHKVTEMGQEVTMRCQPILGHNTVFWYRQTMMQGLELLAYFRNRAPLDDSGMPKDRFSAEMPDATLATLKIQPSEPRDSAVYFCASGWTVGLPNTEAFFGQGTRLTVV.